A selection of T cell receptor beta chains follows, all from one sample in a study of blood T cell repertoires in COVID-19. Sequencing was performed with immunoSEQ multiplex PCR; in TCRdb, only in-frame clones are kept and a portion is missing. This table holds about 270,000 clones, 85% to 90% found once. The sequencing sample was made of peripheral blood. The receptors shown here come from a woman aged 30 to 39 with COVID-19, enrolled during active disease. Each CDR3 is given with its conserved first and last residue. A D gene is named only where the DNA matches it firmly. Only part of the rows carry a size: once, few, many, or a class if the clone is expanded.

abundance | j_gene | d_gene | v_gene | CDR3nt | CDR3aa
NA | TRBJ2-7 | NA | TRBV11-3 | TGTGCCAGCAGCCAAAGTTGGGGGGGGCCCTACGAGCAGTACTTC | CASSQSWGGPYEQYF
NA | TRBJ2-7 | NA | TRBV4-2 | TGTGCCAGCAGCCAAGATACTATTCCAGGGAACGCCCCGGACTACGAGCAGTACTTC | CASSQDTIPGNAPDYEQYF
few | TRBJ1-5 | TRBD1 | TRBV6-5 | TGTGCCAGCACCGGAGGGACAGGCGCGGGTCAGCCCCAGCATTTT | CASTGGTGAGQPQHF
NA | TRBJ2-3 | TRBD2 | TRBV19 | TGTGCCAGTACCCTTAGCGGGGGGTACACAGATACGCAGTATTTT | CASTLSGGYTDTQYF
NA | TRBJ2-7 | TRBD1 | TRBV4-1 | TGCGCCAGCAGTCGGGACAGAGACTACGAGCAGTACTTC | CASSRDRDYEQYF
once | TRBJ1-4 | TRBD1 | TRBV24-1 | TGTGCCACCAGTGATTTCCCTCGGGACAGAGCATTTGCAACTAATGAAAAACTGTTTTTT | CATSDFPRDRAFATNEKLFF
NA | TRBJ2-7 | NA | TRBV3-1/TRBV3-2 | TGTGCCAGCAGCCTAAGAAGGAGGGACGAGCAGTACTTC | CASSLRRRDEQYF
few | TRBJ1-5 | NA | TRBV23-1 | TGCGCCAGCACCAGGGGCGAACAGCCCCAGCATTTT | CASTRGEQPQHF
NA | TRBJ2-7 | NA | TRBV19 | TGTGCCAGTAGTATAGCGGGGGACTACGAGCAGTACTTC | CASSIAGDYEQYF
NA | TRBJ1-3 | NA | TRBV19 | TGTGCCAGTAGTCCTCCGGGGTACCCAGGAAACACCATATATTTT | CASSPPGYPGNTIYF
NA | TRBJ2-5 | TRBD2 | TRBV29-1 | TGCAGCGTTGAACGTAGCGGGGGGTTCGAGACCCAGTACTTC | CSVERSGGFETQYF
NA | TRBJ1-3 | NA | TRBV5-1 | TGCGCCAGCAGCGAGCAGGGTACTGGATCTGGAAACACCATATATTTT | CASSEQGTGSGNTIYF
NA | TRBJ1-2 | NA | TRBV30 | TGTGCCTGGGGTCTAGGAGCGGGCTGCTATGGCTACACCTTC | CAWGLGAGCYGYTF
NA | TRBJ1-5 | TRBD1 | TRBV19 | TGTGCCAGTAGTATTCATCCCTCGACAGGGAATCAGCCCCAGCATTTT | CASSIHPSTGNQPQHF
NA | TRBJ2-2 | NA | TRBV6-5 | TGTGCCAGTGGGCCCGAGGGAAACACCGGGGAGCTGTTTTTT | CASGPEGNTGELFF
NA | TRBJ2-3 | TRBD2 | TRBV11-2 | TGTGCCAGCAGCTTATCAGCGGGGGCGGCAGATACGCAGTATTTT | CASSLSAGAADTQYF
NA | TRBJ2-5 | NA | TRBV28 | TGTGCCAGCAGGGGGCTCCAGCACCCGGAGACCCAGTACTTC | CASRGLQHPETQYF
NA | TRBJ2-7 | TRBD2 | TRBV7-8 | TGTGCCAGCAGCTTAGCTACTAGCGGGGCCCAAACGGGCTCCTACGAGCAGTACTTC | CASSLATSGAQTGSYEQYF
NA | TRBJ2-5 | TRBD2 | TRBV5-8 | TGTGCCAGCAGCAAGGGGACTAGCGGGGATTCGGCACAAGAGACCCAGTACTTC | CASSKGTSGDSAQETQYF
NA | TRBJ1-1 | NA | TRBV28 | TGTGCCAGCGGCAAACCATTGAACACTGAAGCTTTCTTT | CASGKPLNTEAFF
NA | TRBJ1-4 | NA | TRBV12-3/TRBV12-4 | TGTGCCAGCAGTTTACAGGCACTTGAACTGTTTTTT | CASSLQALELFF
once | TRBJ2-3 | NA | TRBV7-9 | TGTGCCAGCAGCTTAAATCTGATGGCGGGGGCTAGCACAGATACGCAGTATTTT | CASSLNLMAGASTDTQYF
few | TRBJ2-2 | TRBD2 | TRBV10-1 | TGCGCCAGCAGTCCTTCTAGCGGGGGGAACACCGGGGAGCTGTTTTTT | CASSPSSGGNTGELFF
NA | TRBJ2-1 | NA | TRBV19 | TGTGCCAGTAGTAGCGGAACAGGGTGGTATGAGCAGTTCTTC | CASSSGTGWYEQFF
NA | TRBJ2-2 | NA | TRBV2 | TGTGCCAGCAGTCGGGCGGACTCCTACACCGGGGAGCTGTTTTTT | CASSRADSYTGELFF
NA | TRBJ2-1 | NA | TRBV6-1 | TGTGCCAGCAGTGAACACAGCCCTCTCTCCTACAATGAGCAGTTCTTC | CASSEHSPLSYNEQFF
NA | TRBJ1-2 | TRBD1 | TRBV4-2 | TGTGCCAGCAGCCAAGGGGACAGCTATGGCTACACCTTC | CASSQGDSYGYTF
NA | TRBJ2-7 | NA | TRBV5-5 | TGTGCCAGCAGCCCCTTCTGGCGGGGATCCTACGAGCAGTACTTC | CASSPFWRGSYEQYF